These 32 T cell receptor beta chains were sequenced from one sample in a study of OX40 agonist ivuxolimab in advanced cancers. The data were produced by immunoSEQ multiplex PCR, yet TCRdb's version contains in-frame clones alone and is incomplete. The data contain 98,000 or so clones, roughly nine tenths of them singletons. Sequenced here: CD4+ or CD8+ T cells sorted from blood, sampled in a trial of the OX40 agonist ivuxolimab. The receptors shown here come from an adult with an advanced solid tumor such as melanoma, head and neck, liver or kidney cancer.

The chain uses TRBV4-1 and TRBJ2-3; TRBD1 aligns across 7 bases. The junction had 9 bases not matched to a gene; V was cut back by 1 base and J by 5 bases. CDR1 and CDR2 (germline): MGHRA, YSYEKL. The CDR3 spans 16 residues. CDR3 nucleotide sequence: TGCGCCAGCAGCCAAGTGGGCAGGGGGTTCATAGATACGCAGTATTTT. It translates to CASSQVGRGFIDTQYF.

The V call is TRBV6-1, the J call TRBJ2-6; D is ambiguous. Germline V gene data show CDR1 as MNHNS and CDR2 as SASEGT. This CDR3 is 19 amino acids long. Trimming took off 2 bases at V and 2 bases at J, with 19 bases between the two ends. DNA for the CDR3: TGTGCCAGCAGTGAAACGTCATCCTCCCTTCTAGCTGGGGCCAACGTCCTGACTTTC. It codes for CASSETSSSLLAGANVLTF.

The chain employs TRBV27 and TRBJ1-2; weak D call: TRBD1 (5 bases). The CDR3 is 14 residues long. V was cut by 3 bases and J by 3 bases, with 11 bases left in between. Germline assignment: CDR1 MNHEY and CDR2 SMNVEV (reference sequence). This CDR3 reads CASSFRGTDYGYTF. The DNA for the CDR3 is TGTGCCAGCAGTTTCCGCGGGACCGACTATGGCTACACCTTC.

The V and J genes are TRBV18 and TRBJ2-7, with D maybe TRBD2 (6 bases). Per germline, CDR1 KGHSH and CDR2 LQKENI. CDR3 size: 15 residues. The V and J ends lost 5 bases and 2 bases respectively, with 16 bases between them. CDR3 nucleotides: TGTGCCAGCTCAGACGCCGGGACTCCGCCCTACGAGCAGTACTTC. It encodes CASSDAGTPPYEQYF.

The J gene is TRBJ2-1, the V gene TRBV11-2; 9 bases are shared with TRBD2. This CDR3 is built from 13 residues. Germline lookup yields CDR1 SGHAT and CDR2 FQNNGV. V shed 6 bases, J shed 15 bases, and the junction held 12 bases outside the gene matches. The CDR3 nucleotides read TGTGCCAGCAGGCGAAACTCCGGGACTAGCCTGTTCTTC. Protein: CASRRNSGTSLFF.

The V gene is TRBV5-1, the J gene TRBJ2-5; 9 bases line up with TRBD2. CDR1 is SGHRS, CDR2 YFSETQ, per germline. The V segment lost 4 bases and the J segment 5 bases; nucleotides outside the gene matches: 9. This CDR3 has 15 residues. The CDR3 spells CASSISGSGRETQYF. CDR3 nucleotides: TGCGCCAGCAGCATTAGCGGGAGCGGAAGGGAGACCCAGTACTTC.

This sequence joins TRBV30 and TRBJ2-4; D uncertain. V was pared by 5 bases and J by 0 bases, with 8 bases between. Germline V lookup: CDR1 GTSNPN, CDR2 SVGIG (reference sequence). The CDR3 loop spans 13 amino acids. This chain's CDR3 is CAWGFLAKNIQYF. The CDR3 nucleotides read TGTGCCTGGGGATTTCTAGCCAAAAACATTCAGTACTTC.

The rearrangement uses TRBV5-1 and TRBJ1-4, with TRBD1 as a possible D gene (6 bases). The length of the CDR3 is 14 residues. Germline loops: CDR1 SGHRS, CDR2 YFSETQ. V was pared by 5 bases and J by 5 bases, with 13 bases between. The CDR3: CASSYGGPNEKLFF. The CDR3 DNA reads as TGCGCCAGCAGTTATGGGGGCCCCAATGAAAAACTGTTTTTT.

This clone was counted a few times. CDR3 sequence (DNA): TGTGCCAGCAGTAGACACCAGAGCTCCTACGAGCAGTACTTC. Translation gives CASSRHQSSYEQYF. This chain joins TRBV28 and TRBJ2-7; no clear D gene. Germline CDR1 reads MDHEN; CDR2 reads SYDVKM. V lost 5 bases and J 0 bases, leaving 11 bases between the germline ends. The length of the CDR3 is 14 residues.

The chain links TRBV5-1 to TRBJ2-3, with a weak D call TRBD2 (6 bases). The length of the CDR3 is 15 residues. Deletions cut 0 bases from V and 6 bases from J, with 14 bases between. Per germline, CDR1 SGHRS and CDR2 YFSETQ. CDR3 DNA sequence: TGCGCCAGCAGCTTGGATGGGACTCAGGTGGATACGCAGTATTTT. Its protein product is CASSLDGTQVDTQYF.

The chain carries TRBV18 and TRBJ1-2, with 8 bases fitting TRBD1. Germline V lookup: CDR1 KGHSH, CDR2 LQKENI. This CDR3 comprises 15 residues. Losses at the gene ends were 2 bases for V and 6 bases for J; bases not matched to a gene: 8. CDR3 DNA: TGTGCCAGCTCACCAGATGGACAGGGTATTAATGGCTACACCTTC. Amino acid sequence: CASSPDGQGINGYTF.

This chain links TRBV25-1 with TRBJ2-2; the match to TRBD1 covers 10 bases. This CDR3 spans 17 amino acids. Germline assignment: CDR1 MGHDK and CDR2 SYGVNS. J lost 4 bases, V lost 3 bases, and 8 bases had no gene match. The CDR3 protein is CASSEPPGQGSTGELFF. DNA of the CDR3: TGTGCCAGCAGTGAGCCGCCGGGACAGGGGAGCACCGGGGAGCTGTTTTTT.

The sample holds a few counts of this clone. The genes are TRBV4-1 and TRBJ2-3; 12 nucleotides agree with TRBD2. The germline V gene has CDR1 MGHRA and CDR2 YSYEKL. With V trimmed by 5 bases and J by 0 bases, 21 bases remained unmatched. CDR3 length equals 22 residues. The CDR3 region has the DNA TGCGCCAGCAGCGCAAAGATTTTAGCAGCCGGACTAGCGGGAACTAGCACAGATACGCAGTATTTT. This gives the protein CASSAKILAAGLAGTSTDTQYF.

The rearrangement links TRBV6-5 to TRBJ2-5, with 11 bases matching TRBD2. V lost 6 bases to trimming and J lost 5 bases; unmatched junction nucleotides: 8. Germline V lookup: CDR1 MNHEY, CDR2 SVGAGI. The CDR3 consists of 15 residues. The CDR3 region has the DNA TGTGCCAGCAGGCGGAGTAGCGGGAGGGCCGAGACCCAGTACTTC. Protein sequence: CASRRSSGRAETQYF.

For the CDR3, the DNA is TGTGCCAGCAGTGTGAGTCGAAACTACGAGCAGTACTTC. The encoded protein is CASSVSRNYEQYF. This chain connects TRBV2 to TRBJ2-7; D call uncertain. Trimming stripped 4 bases from V and 3 bases from J, with 10 bases between. The CDR3 totals 13 residues. Germline V gene lookup returns CDR1 SNHLY and CDR2 FYNNEI.

The chain carries TRBV28 and TRBJ1-5; D remains unclear. Trimming removed 10 bases from V and 6 bases from J, with 16 bases in between. CDR1 and CDR2 (germline): MDHEN, SYDVKM. The CDR3 is 13 amino acids. CDR3 loop: CATLPVRFQPQHF. CDR3 sequence (DNA): TGTGCCACCCTTCCCGTGAGGTTTCAGCCCCAGCATTTT. Complete variable domain (other parts from reference TRBV28 and TRBJ1-5): DVKVTQSSRYLVKRTGEKVFLECVQDMDHENMFWYRQDPGLGLRLIYFSYDVKMKEKGDIPEGYSVSREKKERFSLILESASTNQTSMYLCATLPVRFQPQHFGDGTRLSIL.

In nucleotides, the CDR3 is TGTGCCAGCAGCTTAGAACAGGCACCCACCTACGAGCAGTACTTC. Residues: CASSLEQAPTYEQYF. The chain couples TRBV11-2 to TRBJ2-7; maybe TRBD1 (5 bases). From germline, CDR1 is SGHAT and CDR2 FQNNGV. Trimming left V 0 bases short and J 2 bases short, with 11 bases between. The CDR3 spans 15 residues.

The J gene is TRBJ1-5, the V gene TRBV30; 8 nucleotides align to TRBD1. CDR1 GTSNPN and CDR2 SVGIG come from the germline V gene (reference sequence). The CDR3 length is 14 residues. With 2 bases clipped from V and 2 bases from J, the junction kept 2 bases outside the gene matches. CDR3 nucleotide sequence: TGTGCCTGGAGTCCGACAGGGGGCAATCAGCCCCAGCATTTT. Protein: CAWSPTGGNQPQHF.

The chain employs TRBV19 and TRBJ1-4, with D maybe TRBD1 (5 bases). Deletions cut 7 bases from V and 8 bases from J, with 14 bases between. Germline V CDR1 and CDR2: LNHDA, SQIVND (reference sequence). The CDR3 sequence is 13 residues long. CDR3 nucleotide sequence: TGTGCCAGTAACCCCGGACAAGGGGAAAAACTGTTTTTT. It yields the protein CASNPGQGEKLFF.

V usage is TRBV5-1 and J usage is TRBJ2-2; D gene uncertain. CDR1 SGHRS and CDR2 YFSETQ come from the germline V gene. The CDR3 has 14 residues. V lost 0 bases and J lost 3, with 6 bases in between. The CDR3 here is CASSLDYYTGELFF. In nucleotides, the CDR3 is TGCGCCAGCAGCTTGGACTATTACACCGGGGAGCTGTTTTTT.

As concerns this clone: Germline and junction disagree at one end, which may indicate a read error. This CDR3 is CASNLLNQGSGRSKTQYF. The CDR3 nucleotides read TGTGCCAGCAACTTACTTAATCAGGGTAGCGGGAGGTCTAAGACCCAGTACTTC. The chain employs TRBV7-2 and TRBJ2-5; 10 bases align to TRBD2. The CDR3 runs to 18 residues. Germline assignment: CDR1 SGHTA and CDR2 FQGNSA.

V gene TRBV7-9 combines with J gene TRBJ2-2; D gene ambiguous. Trimming pared 3 bases from V and 6 bases from J, leaving 5 bases between. Germline V lookup: CDR1 SEHNR, CDR2 FQNEAQ (reference sequence). The CDR3 has 12 amino acids. In nucleotides, the CDR3 is TGTGCCAGCAGCTTGTGGGCCGGGGAGCTGTTTTTT. Its protein is CASSLWAGELFF.

This chain uses TRBV19 with TRBJ2-3; 7 nucleotides agree with TRBD2. This CDR3 region has 15 residues. Germline CDR1 LNHDA, CDR2 SQIVND (reference sequence). J gave up 4 bases and V 5 bases, and 9 bases lay outside the gene matches. Written as DNA, the CDR3 is TGTGCCAGTAGTCTCGGAGGACTAGTGTCAGATACGCAGTATTTT. The encoded protein is CASSLGGLVSDTQYF.

The chain joins TRBV7-6 to TRBJ1-1, with D unclear. The CDR3 loop spans 13 amino acids. Germline V gene lookup returns CDR1 SGHVS and CDR2 FNYEAQ. The ends were cut back, 4 bases at V and 2 bases at J, with 8 bases in the middle. This CDR3 reads CASSSDINTEAFF. The CDR3 DNA is TGTGCCAGCAGCTCCGATATTAACACTGAAGCTTTCTTT. The full variable domain, in which reference TRBV7-6 and TRBJ1-1 provide the parts outside the CDR3, is GAGVSQSPRYKVTKRGQDVALRCDPISGHVSLYWYRQALGQGPEFLTYFNYEAQQDKSGLPNDRFSAERPEGSISTLTIQRTEQRDSAMYRCASSSDINTEAFFGQGTRLTVV.

The chain links TRBV5-4 to TRBJ2-7; D is possibly TRBD1 or TRBD2 (5 bases each). Between the trimmed V and J ends, which lost 4 bases and 3 bases, there was a span of 11 bases. Germline V gives CDR1 SGHNT, CDR2 YYREEE (reference sequence). This CDR3 is built from 13 residues. This CDR3 is CASSRDGNYEQYF. The DNA for the CDR3 is TGTGCCAGCAGCAGGGACGGAAACTACGAGCAGTACTTC.

The chain carries TRBV19 and TRBJ1-2; D gene unclear. Germline V lookup: CDR1 LNHDA, CDR2 SQIVND (reference sequence). Between the trimmed V and J ends, which lost 3 bases and 4 bases, there was a span of 12 bases. The CDR3 runs 14 residues. The CDR3 nucleotides read TGTGCCAGTAGTATTTCAAGGGATCTCTATGGCTACACCTTC. It is translated as CASSISRDLYGYTF. Complete variable domain (other parts from reference TRBV19 and TRBJ1-2): DGGITQSPKYLFRKEGQNVTLSCEQNLNHDAMYWYRQDPGQGLRLIYYSQIVNDFQKGDIAEGYSVSREKKESFPLTVTSAQKNPTAFYLCASSISRDLYGYTFGSGTRLTVV.

This chain joins TRBV28 and TRBJ2-7, with 7 bases matching TRBD1. The ends lost 6 bases at V and 6 bases at J; junction bases unmatched: 5. The germline V gene encodes CDR1 MDHEN and CDR2 SYDVKM. The CDR3 is 12 amino acids. The CDR3 DNA reads as TGTGCCAGCAGACCCTACAGGGGCGAGCAGTACTTC. This gives the protein CASRPYRGEQYF.

This chain connects TRBV7-2 to TRBJ1-4; 7 nucleotides agree with TRBD1. In germline, CDR1 is SGHTA, CDR2 FQGNSA. The CDR3 spans 13 residues. J gave up 7 bases and V 5 bases, and 4 bases lay outside the gene matches. CDR3 sequence reads: CASSRDSGEKLFF. The CDR3 coding sequence is TGTGCCAGCAGCCGGGACAGCGGTGAAAAACTGTTTTTT.

This clone came up a few times. The genes are TRBV16 and TRBJ2-5; 14 bases map to TRBD2. Germline trimming cut 4 bases from V and 4 bases from J; bases unmatched to any gene: 8. This CDR3 has 17 amino acids. CDR1 KGHSY and CDR2 FQNENV come from the germline V gene. DNA for the CDR3: TGTGCCAGCAGCCCATGGGGACTAGCGGGAGTAAGAGAGACCCAGTACTTC. It yields the protein CASSPWGLAGVRETQYF.

The V and J genes are TRBV6-1 and TRBJ2-7; TRBD2 agrees at 7 bases. The germline V gene encodes CDR1 MNHNS and CDR2 SASEGT. The CDR3 contains 14 residues. J lost 3 bases, V lost 5 bases, and 7 bases had no gene match. The CDR3 protein is CASSKSGERYEQYF. DNA of the CDR3: TGTGCCAGCAGTAAGAGCGGGGAACGCTACGAGCAGTACTTC.

The genes are TRBV7-8 and TRBJ1-1; no clear D. The germline V and J ends were trimmed by 2 bases and 7 bases, with 14 bases remaining between them. CDR3 size: 14 residues. Germline assignment: CDR1 SGHVS and CDR2 FQNEAQ. The CDR3 is CASSLLVGLGEAFF. The CDR3 region has the DNA TGTGCCAGCAGCTTATTGGTGGGGTTAGGTGAAGCTTTCTTT.

The chain couples TRBV19 to TRBJ1-5; unclear D gene. The V gene's germline CDR1 is LNHDA and CDR2 SQIVND (reference sequence). V was trimmed by 7 bases and J by 4 bases, leaving 8 bases between them. The CDR3 runs 12 residues. CDR3 in amino acids: CASKNANQPQHF. CDR3 DNA: TGTGCCAGTAAAAACGCGAATCAGCCCCAGCATTTT.